The 13 T cell receptor beta chains below were found in one sample sequenced in a study of T cells in Graves' hyperthyroidism and ophthalmopathy. Amplification of TCR beta CDR3 regions used RNA as the template. First-round RT-PCR targeting the TCR CDR3 was performed with the HTBI primer set. TCRdb ran MiXCR on the multiplex PCR reads and lists one entry per CDR3 protein. The data show around 400,000 distinct CDR3 sequences, with over 10% seen just once and around a tenth held by the top ten. Sequencing input: blood. These receptor sequences come from a woman between 18 and 30 years old with Graves' hyperthyroidism.

This clonotype turned up a few times. The chain recombines TRBV28 with TRBJ1-1, with 9 bases identical to TRBD1. The trim removed 4 bases at V and 3 bases at J, leaving 6 bases unmatched. Germline V gives CDR1 MDHEN, CDR2 SYDVKM. The CDR3 sequence is 15 residues long. DNA of the CDR3: TGTGCCAGCAGTTCTCTGGGACAGGGATACACTGAAGCTTTCTTT. Amino acid sequence: CASSSLGQGYTEAFF.

This clonotype was counted at least ten times. CDR3 DNA: TGTGCCAGCGGTGGTGCAGGGGGCGGAACTAATGAAAAACTGTTTTTT. Translating it yields CASGGAGGGTNEKLFF. The chain uses TRBV28 and TRBJ1-4; 8 bases fit TRBD1. The J segment lost 1 base and the V segment lost 8 bases, leaving 9 bases of the junction unmatched. The CDR3 is made up of 16 amino acids. Germline CDR1 MDHEN, CDR2 SYDVKM.

There are many counts of this clonotype. The J gene is TRBJ1-1, the V gene TRBV12-3 or TRBV12-4; no clear D gene. The CDR3 consists of 15 residues. The germline V and J ends were trimmed by 0 bases and 7 bases, with 15 bases remaining between them. CDR3 sequence reads: CASSLAQWQMVEAFF. The CDR3 DNA reads as TGTGCCAGCAGTTTAGCGCAGTGGCAGATGGTTGAAGCTTTCTTT.

The table lists this clonotype with many counts. CDR3 in amino acids: CASSLGRLSSYNSPLHF. DNA for the CDR3: TGTGCCAGCAGCTTGGGACGGCTGAGCTCCTATAATTCACCCCTCCACTTT. J is TRBJ1-6 and V is TRBV12-3 or TRBV12-4; the D gene is possibly TRBD1 (5 bases). Trimming pared 6 bases from V and 0 bases from J, leaving 15 bases between. The CDR3 runs 17 residues.

In this sample, this clonotype turned up many times. V and J are TRBV27 and TRBJ1-5; TRBD1 matches at 7 bases. V shed 6 bases, J shed 2 bases, and the junction held 10 bases outside the gene matches. The CDR3 covers 16 residues. CDR1 and CDR2 from the germline V gene are MNHEY and SMNVEV (reference sequence). Here the CDR3 reads CASSSEGAIGNQPQHF. The CDR3 DNA is TGTGCCAGCAGCTCGGAGGGGGCAATAGGCAATCAGCCCCAGCATTTT.

In this sample, this clonotype turned up many times. The chain employs TRBV2 and TRBJ2-3, with TRBD2 identical over 7 bases. The CDR3 consists of 16 residues. Trimming at V came to 3 bases and at J to 1 base, leaving 7 bases not matched to a gene. The germline V gene has CDR1 SNHLY and CDR2 FYNNEI. CDR3 coding DNA: TGTGCCAGCAGTGAGTCAGCGGGGCTTGGCACAGATACGCAGTATTTT. It translates to CASSESAGLGTDTQYF.

This chain joins TRBV7-9 and TRBJ2-3; possible D gene TRBD2, 5 bases. Per germline, CDR1 SEHNR and CDR2 FQNEAQ (reference sequence). The CDR3 extends over 16 amino acids. V lost 8 bases, J lost 2 bases, and 20 bases lay in between. The CDR3 loop is CASQHKVTGNTDTQYF. CDR3 nucleotides: TGTGCCAGCCAACATAAGGTGACGGGGAACACAGATACGCAGTATTTT.

Ten or more counts support this clonotype. CDR3 in DNA: TGCGCCAGCAGCCGTCAGACAGGGGAAGGTGAAGCTTTCTTT. Residues: CASSRQTGEGEAFF. V usage is TRBV4-3 and J usage is TRBJ1-1; the match to TRBD1 covers 8 bases. Trimming at V came to 4 bases and at J to 7 bases, leaving 8 bases not matched to a gene. There are 14 residues in the CDR3. Looked up from germline, CDR1 is LGHNA and CDR2 is YSLEER.

This clonotype was found many times. The genes are TRBV5-1 and TRBJ1-2; TRBD1 might be the D (5 bases). CDR3 length: 13 amino acids. V lost 4 bases and J lost 2, with 9 bases in between. Germline-derived CDR1 and CDR2 are SGHRS and YFSETQ. This CDR3 reads CASSTQGNYGYTF. The CDR3, as DNA: TGCGCCAGCAGCACCCAGGGAAACTATGGCTACACCTTC.

The V gene is TRBV5-8, the J gene TRBJ1-2; 9 bases are shared with TRBD1. In germline, CDR1 is SGHTS, CDR2 YDEGEE. CDR3 length: 17 residues. V shed 1 base, J shed 2 bases, and the junction held 9 bases outside the gene matches. The DNA for the CDR3 is TGTGCCAGCAGCTTGTCGCACGGGACAGGGTTAAACTATGGCTACACCTTC. This translates into CASSLSHGTGLNYGYTF. The full variable domain, completed using reference TRBV5-8 and TRBJ1-2, is EAGVTQSPTHLIKTRGQQATLRCSPISGHTSVYWYQQALGLGLQFLLWYDEGEERNRGNFPPRFSGRQFPNYSSELNVNALELEDSALYLCASSLSHGTGLNYGYTFGSGTRLTVV.

The chain is built from TRBV4-2 and TRBJ1-3; 7 positions match TRBD1. The length of the CDR3 is 18 residues. Germline CDR1 reads LGHNA; CDR2 reads YNFKEQ. J lost 0 bases, V lost 0 bases, and 8 bases had no gene match. CDR3 region: CASSQDRAGGFSGNTIYF. The CDR3, as DNA: TGTGCCAGCAGCCAAGATCGGGCAGGGGGTTTCTCTGGAAACACCATATATTTT.

This clonotype was observed a few times. The rearrangement links TRBV7-3 to TRBJ2-1; a possible D gene is TRBD2 (5 bases). V was cut by 5 bases and J by 7 bases, with 12 bases left in between. This CDR3 is built from 13 residues. Germline lookup yields CDR1 SGHTA and CDR2 FQGTGA. The CDR3 spells CASSQAVENEQFF. The DNA for the CDR3 is TGTGCCAGCAGCCAAGCGGTTGAGAATGAGCAGTTCTTC.

This clonotype was seen many times. V gene TRBV20-1 combines with J gene TRBJ2-1; TRBD2 matches 13 bases. The CDR3 length is 16 residues. CDR1 and CDR2 from the germline V gene are DFQATT and SNEGSKA (reference sequence). With V trimmed by 5 bases and J by 9 bases, 13 bases remained unmatched. Here the CDR3 DNA reads TGCAGTGCTTGGACTAGCGGGAGTTCCTATGGAGGTGAGCAGTTCTTC. This encodes CSAWTSGSSYGGEQFF.